Given below is one T cell receptor beta chain in context. The sample belongs to a study of control samples from healthy donors and cancer patients. This CDR3 is 16 amino acids long. Trimming took 1 base from V and 3 from J, leaving 14 bases between them. Germline V gives CDR1 LGHDT, CDR2 YNNKEL (reference sequence). Some clones are missing from TCRdb's copy, which holds only in-frame ones; the method was immunoSEQ multiplex PCR. The repertoire holds tens of thousands of clones, about 88% seen once, with around an eighth in the top ten. The sequenced material came from blood. J is TRBJ2-3 and V is TRBV3-1 (or the pseudogene TRBV3-2), with a possible D match to TRBD1 (6 bases). This sequence originates from a woman in her 70s in good health. CDR3 region: CASSQGPLTGTDTQYF. CDR3 coding DNA: TGTGCCAGCAGCCAAGGCCCACTAACAGGGACAGATACGCAGTATTTT.